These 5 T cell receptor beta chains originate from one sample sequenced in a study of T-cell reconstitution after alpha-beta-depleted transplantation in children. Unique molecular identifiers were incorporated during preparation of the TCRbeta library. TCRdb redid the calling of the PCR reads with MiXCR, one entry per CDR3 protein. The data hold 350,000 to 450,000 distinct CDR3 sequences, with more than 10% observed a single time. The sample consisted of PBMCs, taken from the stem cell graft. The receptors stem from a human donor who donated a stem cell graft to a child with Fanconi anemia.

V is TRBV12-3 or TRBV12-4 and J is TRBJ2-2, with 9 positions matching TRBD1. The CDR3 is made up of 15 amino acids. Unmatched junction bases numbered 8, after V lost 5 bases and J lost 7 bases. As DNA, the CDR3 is TGTGCCAGCAGTGGTGGGACAGGGCGCGACGGGGAGCTGTTTTTT. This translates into CASSGGTGRDGELFF.

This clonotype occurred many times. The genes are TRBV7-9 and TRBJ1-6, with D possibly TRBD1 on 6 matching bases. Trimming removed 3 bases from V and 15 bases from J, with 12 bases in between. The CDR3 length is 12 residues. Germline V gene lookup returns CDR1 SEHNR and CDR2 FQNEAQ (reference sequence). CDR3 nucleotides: TGTGCCAGCAGCTTTCCCGGGACACTCCTCCACTTT. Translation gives CASSFPGTLLHF. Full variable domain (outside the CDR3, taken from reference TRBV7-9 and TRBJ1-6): DTGVSQNPRHKITKRGQNVTFRCDPISEHNRLYWYRQTLGQGPEFLTYFQNEAQLEKSRLLSDRFSAERPKGSFSTLEIQRTEQGDSAMYLCASSFPGTLLHFGNGTRLTVT.

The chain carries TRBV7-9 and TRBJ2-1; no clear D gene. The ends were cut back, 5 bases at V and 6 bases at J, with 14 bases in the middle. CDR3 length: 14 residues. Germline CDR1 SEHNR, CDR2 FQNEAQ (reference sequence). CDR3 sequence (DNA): TGTGCCAGCAGCCCAGACTTCGGGCGCAATGAGCAGTTCTTC. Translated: CASSPDFGRNEQFF.

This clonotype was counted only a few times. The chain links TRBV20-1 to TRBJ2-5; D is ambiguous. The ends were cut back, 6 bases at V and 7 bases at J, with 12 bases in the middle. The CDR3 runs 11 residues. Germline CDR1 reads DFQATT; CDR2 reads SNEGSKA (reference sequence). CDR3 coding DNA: TGCAGTGCCCTCAGAGGTGGGACCCAGTACTTC. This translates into CSALRGGTQYF.

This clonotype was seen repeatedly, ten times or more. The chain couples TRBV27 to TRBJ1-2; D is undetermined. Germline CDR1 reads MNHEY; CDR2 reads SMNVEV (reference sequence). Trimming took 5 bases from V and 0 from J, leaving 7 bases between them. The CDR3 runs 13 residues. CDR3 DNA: TGTGCCAGCAGTCACAAAGCTAACTATGGCTACACCTTC. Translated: CASSHKANYGYTF.